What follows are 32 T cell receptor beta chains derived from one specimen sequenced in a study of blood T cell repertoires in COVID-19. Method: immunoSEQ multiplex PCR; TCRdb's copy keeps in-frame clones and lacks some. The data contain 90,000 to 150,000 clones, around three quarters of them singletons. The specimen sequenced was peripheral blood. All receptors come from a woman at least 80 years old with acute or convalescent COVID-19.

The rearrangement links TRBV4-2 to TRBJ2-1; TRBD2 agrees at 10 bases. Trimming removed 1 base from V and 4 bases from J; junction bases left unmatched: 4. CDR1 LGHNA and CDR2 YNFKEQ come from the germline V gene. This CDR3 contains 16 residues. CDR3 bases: TGTGCCAGCAGCCAAGGAAGCGGGAGGGCTTACAATGAGCAGTTCTTC. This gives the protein CASSQGSGRAYNEQFF.

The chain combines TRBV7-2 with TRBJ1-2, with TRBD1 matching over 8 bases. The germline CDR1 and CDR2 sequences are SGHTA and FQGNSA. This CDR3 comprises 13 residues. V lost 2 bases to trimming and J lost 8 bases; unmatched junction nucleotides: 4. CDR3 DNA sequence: TGTGCCAGCAGCTTACAGGGGGCTTGGGGCTACACCTTC. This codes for CASSLQGAWGYTF.

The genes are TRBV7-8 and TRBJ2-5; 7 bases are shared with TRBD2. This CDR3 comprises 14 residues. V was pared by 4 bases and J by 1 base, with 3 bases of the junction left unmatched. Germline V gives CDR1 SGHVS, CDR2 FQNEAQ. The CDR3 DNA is TGTGCCAGCAGCTCCAGCGGGACCCAAGAGACCCAGTACTTC. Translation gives CASSSSGTQETQYF.

In nucleotides, the CDR3 is TGCGCCAGCAGCTTGGCCGGGGAAGGTGAAGCTTTCTTT. It yields the protein CASSLAGEGEAFF. V gene TRBV5-1 combines with J gene TRBJ1-1; no clear D gene. V shed 0 bases and J shed 7 bases, with 10 bases lying between them. From germline, CDR1 is SGHRS and CDR2 YFSETQ. The CDR3 loop spans 13 amino acids.

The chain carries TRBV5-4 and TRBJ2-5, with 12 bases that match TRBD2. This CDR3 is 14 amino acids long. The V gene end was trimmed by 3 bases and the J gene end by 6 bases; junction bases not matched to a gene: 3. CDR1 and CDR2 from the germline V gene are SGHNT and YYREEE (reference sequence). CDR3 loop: CASSSLAGGKTQYF. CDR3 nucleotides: TGTGCCAGCAGCTCACTAGCGGGGGGAAAGACCCAGTACTTC.

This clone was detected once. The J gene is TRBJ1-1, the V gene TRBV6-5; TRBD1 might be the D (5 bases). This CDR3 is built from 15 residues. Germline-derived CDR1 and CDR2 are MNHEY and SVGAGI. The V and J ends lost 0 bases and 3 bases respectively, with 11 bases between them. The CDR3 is CASSYSIRAHTEAFF. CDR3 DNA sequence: TGTGCCAGCAGTTACTCGATCAGGGCCCACACTGAAGCTTTCTTT.

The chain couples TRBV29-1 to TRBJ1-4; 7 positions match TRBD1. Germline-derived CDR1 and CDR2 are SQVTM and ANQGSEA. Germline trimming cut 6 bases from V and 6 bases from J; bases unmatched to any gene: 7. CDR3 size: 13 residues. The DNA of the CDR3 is TGCAGCGTCGACGCCCAGGGGGATGAAAAACTGTTTTTT. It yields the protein CSVDAQGDEKLFF.

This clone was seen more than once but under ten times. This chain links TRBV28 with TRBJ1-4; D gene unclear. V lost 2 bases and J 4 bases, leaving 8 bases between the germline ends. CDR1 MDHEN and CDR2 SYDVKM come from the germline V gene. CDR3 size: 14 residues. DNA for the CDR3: TGTGCCAGCAGTTTAATGGCCGATAATGAAAAACTGTTTTTT. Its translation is CASSLMADNEKLFF.

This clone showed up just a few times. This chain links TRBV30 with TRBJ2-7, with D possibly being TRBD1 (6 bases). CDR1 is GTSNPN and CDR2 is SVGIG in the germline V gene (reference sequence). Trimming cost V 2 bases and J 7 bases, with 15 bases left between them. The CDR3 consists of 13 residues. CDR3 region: CAWSRLTGYEQYF. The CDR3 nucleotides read TGTGCCTGGAGTCGCCTTACAGGGTATGAGCAGTACTTC.

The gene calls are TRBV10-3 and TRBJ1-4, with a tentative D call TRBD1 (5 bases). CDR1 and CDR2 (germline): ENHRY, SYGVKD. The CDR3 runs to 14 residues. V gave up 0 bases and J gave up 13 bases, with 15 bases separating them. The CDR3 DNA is TGTGCCATCAGTGAGTCAGGGCAGGACAAAAGACTGTTTTTT. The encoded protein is CAISESGQDKRLFF.

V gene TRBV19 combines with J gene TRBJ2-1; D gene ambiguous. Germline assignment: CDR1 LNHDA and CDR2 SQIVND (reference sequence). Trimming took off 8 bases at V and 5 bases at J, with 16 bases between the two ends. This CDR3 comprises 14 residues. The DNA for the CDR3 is TGTGCCAGTGAAAGAGACCGTGGGCACAATGAGCAGTTCTTC. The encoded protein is CASERDRGHNEQFF.

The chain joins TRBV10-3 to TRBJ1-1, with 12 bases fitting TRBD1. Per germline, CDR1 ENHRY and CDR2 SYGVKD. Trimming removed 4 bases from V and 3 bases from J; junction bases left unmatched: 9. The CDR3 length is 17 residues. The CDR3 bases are TGTGCCATCAGTGCAAGCCCGGGACAGGGGGCTTACACTGAAGCTTTCTTT. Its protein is CAISASPGQGAYTEAFF.

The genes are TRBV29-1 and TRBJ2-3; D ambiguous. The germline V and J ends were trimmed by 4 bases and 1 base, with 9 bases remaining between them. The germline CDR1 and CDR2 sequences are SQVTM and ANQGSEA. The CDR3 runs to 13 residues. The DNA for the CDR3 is TGCAGCGTTGCATACACCGGCACAGATACGCAGTATTTT. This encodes CSVAYTGTDTQYF.

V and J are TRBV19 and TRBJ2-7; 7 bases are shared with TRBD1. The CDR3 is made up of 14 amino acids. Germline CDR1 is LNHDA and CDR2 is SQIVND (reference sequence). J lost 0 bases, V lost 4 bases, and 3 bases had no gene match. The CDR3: CASSSRDSSYEQYF. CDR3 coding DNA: TGTGCCAGTAGTAGTCGGGACAGCTCCTACGAGCAGTACTTC.

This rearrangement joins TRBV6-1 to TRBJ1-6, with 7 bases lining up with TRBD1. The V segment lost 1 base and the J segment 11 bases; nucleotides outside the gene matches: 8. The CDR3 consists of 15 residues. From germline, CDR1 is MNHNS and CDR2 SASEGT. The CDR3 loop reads CASSEEGGGLAPLHF. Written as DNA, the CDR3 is TGTGCCAGCAGTGAAGAAGGGGGCGGGTTAGCACCCCTCCACTTT.

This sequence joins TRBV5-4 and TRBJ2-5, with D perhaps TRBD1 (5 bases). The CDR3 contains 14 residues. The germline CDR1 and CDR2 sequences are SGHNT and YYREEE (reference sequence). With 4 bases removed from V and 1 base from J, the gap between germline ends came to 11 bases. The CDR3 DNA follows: TGTGCCAGCAGCCAGGACATCCCCCAAGAGACCCAGTACTTC. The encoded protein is CASSQDIPQETQYF.

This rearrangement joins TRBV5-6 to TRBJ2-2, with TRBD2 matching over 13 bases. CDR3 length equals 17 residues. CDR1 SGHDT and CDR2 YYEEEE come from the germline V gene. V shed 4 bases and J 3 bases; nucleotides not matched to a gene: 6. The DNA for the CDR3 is TGTGCCAGCAGCCTACTAGCGGGGGGGTCGTACACCGGGGAGCTGTTTTTT. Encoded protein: CASSLLAGGSYTGELFF.

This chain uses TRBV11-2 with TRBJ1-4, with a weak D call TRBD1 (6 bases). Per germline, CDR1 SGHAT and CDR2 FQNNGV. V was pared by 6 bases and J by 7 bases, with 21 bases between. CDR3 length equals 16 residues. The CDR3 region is CASSPRDRTAGEKLFF. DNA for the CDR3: TGTGCCAGCAGTCCCAGGGATCGGACAGCCGGTGAAAAACTGTTTTTT.

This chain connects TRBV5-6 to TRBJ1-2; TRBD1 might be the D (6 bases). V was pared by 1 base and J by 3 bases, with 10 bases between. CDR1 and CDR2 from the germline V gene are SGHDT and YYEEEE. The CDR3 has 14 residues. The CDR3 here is CASSLWTDDYGYTF. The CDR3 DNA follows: TGTGCCAGCAGCTTGTGGACAGACGACTATGGCTACACCTTC.

In DNA form, the CDR3 reads TGTGCCAGCAGTTTTTTAGATGGAGCAACTAATGAAAAACTGTTTTTT. It is translated as CASSFLDGATNEKLFF. The chain links TRBV28 to TRBJ1-4; D uncertain. The germline V gene has CDR1 MDHEN and CDR2 SYDVKM. The CDR3 loop spans 16 amino acids. The ends were cut back, 3 bases at V and 0 bases at J, with 11 bases in the middle. Together with reference TRBV28 and TRBJ1-4, the CDR3 gives the full variable domain: DVKVTQSSRYLVKRTGEKVFLECVQDMDHENMFWYRQDPGLGLRLIYFSYDVKMKEKGDIPEGYSVSREKKERFSLILESASTNQTSMYLCASSFLDGATNEKLFFGSGTQLSVL.

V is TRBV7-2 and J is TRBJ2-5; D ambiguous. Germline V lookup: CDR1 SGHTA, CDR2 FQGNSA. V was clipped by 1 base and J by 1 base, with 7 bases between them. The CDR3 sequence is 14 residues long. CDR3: CASSLEIGQETQYF. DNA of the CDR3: TGTGCCAGCAGCTTAGAGATCGGCCAAGAGACCCAGTACTTC.

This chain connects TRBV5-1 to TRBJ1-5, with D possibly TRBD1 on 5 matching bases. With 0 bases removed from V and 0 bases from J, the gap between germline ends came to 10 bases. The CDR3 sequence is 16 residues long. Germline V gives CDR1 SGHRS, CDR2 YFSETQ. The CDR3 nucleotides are TGCGCCAGCAGCTTGGGGGGCCTAGTTAGCAATCAGCCCCAGCATTTT. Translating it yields CASSLGGLVSNQPQHF.

CDR3 amino acids: CASSERGGYNEQFF. For the CDR3, the DNA is TGTGCCAGCAGCGAGCGGGGGGGCTACAATGAGCAGTTCTTC. The chain uses TRBV5-4 and TRBJ2-1; TRBD2 matches 10 bases. CDR1 and CDR2 (germline): SGHNT, YYREEE (reference sequence). Germline trimming cut 4 bases from V and 3 bases from J; bases unmatched to any gene: 1. The CDR3 is 14 amino acids.

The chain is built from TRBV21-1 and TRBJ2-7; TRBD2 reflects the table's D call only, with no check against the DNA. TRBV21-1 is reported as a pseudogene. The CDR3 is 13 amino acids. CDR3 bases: TGTGCCACCTTACTAGCGGCGCTCTACGAGCAGTACTTC. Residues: CATLLAALYEQYF.

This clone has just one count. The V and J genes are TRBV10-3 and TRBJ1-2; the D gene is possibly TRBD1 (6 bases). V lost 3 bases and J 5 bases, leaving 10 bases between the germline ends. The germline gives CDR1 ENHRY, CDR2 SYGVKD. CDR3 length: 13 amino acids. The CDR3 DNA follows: TGTGCCATCAGTGAAGGGCAGGGGTATGGCTACACCTTC. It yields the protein CAISEGQGYGYTF.

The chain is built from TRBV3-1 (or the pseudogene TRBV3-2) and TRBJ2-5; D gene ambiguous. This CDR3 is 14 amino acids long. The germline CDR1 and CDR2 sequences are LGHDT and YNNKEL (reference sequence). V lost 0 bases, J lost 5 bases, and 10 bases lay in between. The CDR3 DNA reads TGTGCCAGCAGCCAAGATCCTATTCCGGAGACCCAGTACTTC. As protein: CASSQDPIPETQYF.

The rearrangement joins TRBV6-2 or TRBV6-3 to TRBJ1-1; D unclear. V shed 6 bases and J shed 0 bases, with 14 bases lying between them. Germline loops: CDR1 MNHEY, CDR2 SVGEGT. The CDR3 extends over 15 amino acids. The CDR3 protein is CASSPIQIMNTEAFF. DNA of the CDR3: TGTGCCAGCAGCCCTATACAGATCATGAACACTGAAGCTTTCTTT.

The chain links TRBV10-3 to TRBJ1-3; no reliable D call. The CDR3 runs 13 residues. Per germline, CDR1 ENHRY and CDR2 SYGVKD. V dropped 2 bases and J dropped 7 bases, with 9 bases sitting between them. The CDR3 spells CAISERSFNTIYF. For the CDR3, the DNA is TGTGCCATCAGTGAGAGGAGTTTCAACACCATATATTTT.

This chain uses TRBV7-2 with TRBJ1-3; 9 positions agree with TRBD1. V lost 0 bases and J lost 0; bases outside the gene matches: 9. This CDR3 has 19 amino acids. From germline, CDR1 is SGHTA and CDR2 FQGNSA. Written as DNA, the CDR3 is TGTGCCAGCAGCTTAGCCGGGACAGGGACTATCTACTCTGGAAACACCATATATTTT. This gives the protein CASSLAGTGTIYSGNTIYF.

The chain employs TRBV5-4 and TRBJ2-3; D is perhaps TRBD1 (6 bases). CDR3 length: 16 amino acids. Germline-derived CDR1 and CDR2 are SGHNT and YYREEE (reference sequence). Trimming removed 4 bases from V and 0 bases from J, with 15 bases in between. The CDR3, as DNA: TGTGCCAGCAGCCTCCAGGGGCTTACTAGCACAGATACGCAGTATTTT. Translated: CASSLQGLTSTDTQYF.

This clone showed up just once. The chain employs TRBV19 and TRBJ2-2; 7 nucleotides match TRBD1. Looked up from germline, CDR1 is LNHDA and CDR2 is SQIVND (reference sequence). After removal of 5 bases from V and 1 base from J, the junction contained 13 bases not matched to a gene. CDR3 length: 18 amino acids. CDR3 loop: CASSGGRLRGMNTGELFF. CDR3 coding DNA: TGTGCCAGTAGTGGGGGTCGTCTCAGGGGGATGAACACCGGGGAGCTGTTTTTT.

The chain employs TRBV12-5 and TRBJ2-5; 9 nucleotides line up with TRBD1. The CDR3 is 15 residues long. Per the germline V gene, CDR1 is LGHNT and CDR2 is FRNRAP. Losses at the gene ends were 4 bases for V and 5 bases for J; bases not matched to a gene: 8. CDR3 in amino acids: CASGSGRTGAETQYF. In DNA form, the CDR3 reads TGTGCTAGTGGTTCGGGGAGGACAGGGGCTGAGACCCAGTACTTC. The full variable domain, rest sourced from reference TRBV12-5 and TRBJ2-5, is DARVTQTPRHKVTEMGQEVTMRCQPILGHNTVFWYRQTMMQGLELLAYFRNRAPLDDSGMPKDRFSAEMPDATLATLKIQPSEPRDSAVYFCASGSGRTGAETQYFGPGTRLLVL.